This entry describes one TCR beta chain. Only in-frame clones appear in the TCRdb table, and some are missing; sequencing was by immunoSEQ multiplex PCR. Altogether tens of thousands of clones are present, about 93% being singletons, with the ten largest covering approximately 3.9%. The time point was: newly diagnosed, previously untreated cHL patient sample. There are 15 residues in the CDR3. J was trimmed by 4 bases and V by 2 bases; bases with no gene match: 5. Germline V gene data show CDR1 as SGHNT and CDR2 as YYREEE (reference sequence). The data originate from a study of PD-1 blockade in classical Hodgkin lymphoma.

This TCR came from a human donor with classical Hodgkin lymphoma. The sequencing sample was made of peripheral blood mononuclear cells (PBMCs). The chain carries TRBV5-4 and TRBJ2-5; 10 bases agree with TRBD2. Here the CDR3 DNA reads TGTGCCAGCAGCTTTGGTAGCGGGAGGTCAGAGACCCAGTACTTC. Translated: CASSFGSGRSETQYF.